This note documents a single T cell receptor (beta chain) sequence. The antigen is undetermined. These data are taken from a study of blood T cells in healthy people across ages. For the second PCR, which ran for about 7 to 11 cycles, a sample-barcoded 5' primer and a J-beta primer mix were used. A template-switch adaptor with 12 random nucleotides tagged each cDNA molecule. TCRdb processed the 5' RACE reads anew with MiXCR; each CDR3 protein has one entry. The sample lists more than 900,000 distinct CDR3 sequences; about 25% were seen once. The authors drew about 9.9 milliliters of peripheral blood from each donor. With 3 bases clipped from V and 4 bases from J, the junction kept 10 bases outside the gene matches. CDR1 and CDR2 (germline): LGHDT, YNNKEL (reference sequence). This CDR3 has 17 residues. Findings of the study overall: Possibly confounding the expanded clonotype changes was the fact that donor CMV status was unknown.

The data were also submitted as part of a second study, on T cells of mothers and their children.

The sequenced material came from blood. J is TRBJ2-5 and V is TRBV3-1, with 11 bases matching TRBD2. The TCR sequence derives from a girl aged 2 to 9 in good health. As DNA, the CDR3 is TGTGCCAGCAGCCAGATGCTAGCGGGAGGTGGAGCAGAGACCCAGTACTTC. Translation gives CASSQMLAGGGAETQYF.